These 21 T cell receptor beta chains were all obtained from the same sample, sequenced in a study of regulatory T cells in long-lasting Graves disease. iRepertoire HTBI primers and Arm-PCR of CDR3 regions built TCR beta libraries. TCRdb analysed the multiplex PCR reads with MiXCR anew, one entry per CDR3 protein. The table lists over 500,000 distinct CDR3 sequences, 16% of them singletons, with 15% to 20% in the top ten. As for time point: newly diagnosed GD, antithyroid drugs for less than 3 months. Generation of the TCR library employed RNA extracted from PBMCs. The same data also contributed to another study, on T cells in Graves' hyperthyroidism and ophthalmopathy.

The sample was peripheral blood mononuclear cells (PBMCs), taken at new diagnosis, from a patient treated with antithyroid drugs. These receptors originate from a woman aged 25 to 45 with Graves disease.

Ten or more counts support this clonotype. The V and J genes are TRBV7-2 and TRBJ1-5; D is undetermined. Trimming stripped 1 base from V and 9 bases from J, with 10 bases between. The CDR3 extends over 13 amino acids. The germline gives CDR1 SGHTA, CDR2 FQGNSA. The CDR3 nucleotides are TGTGCCAGCAGCTTAGATTCGGGAGGGCCCCAGCATTTT. It is translated as CASSLDSGGPQHF.

There are a few counts of this clonotype. The chain recombines TRBV20-1 with TRBJ2-3, with TRBD1 matching over 7 bases. V was clipped by 3 bases and J by 3 bases; unmatched bases: 0. Germline CDR1 is DFQATT and CDR2 is SNEGSKA (reference sequence). The CDR3 covers 12 residues. For the CDR3, the DNA is TGCAGTGCTAGGGGACAGACAGATACGCAGTATTTT. Its protein is CSARGQTDTQYF.

V and J are TRBV28 and TRBJ2-6; 11 bases align to TRBD1. After removal of 8 bases from V and 0 bases from J, the junction contained 6 bases not matched to a gene. This CDR3 contains 17 residues. Germline V gives CDR1 MDHEN, CDR2 SYDVKM. The CDR3 sequence: CASGRTGGASGANVLTF. CDR3 DNA sequence: TGTGCCAGCGGGCGGACAGGGGGCGCCTCTGGGGCCAACGTCCTGACTTTC.

This clonotype was counted between two and nine times. The V and J genes are TRBV7-3 and TRBJ2-1; D is unclear. The CDR3 length is 15 residues. CDR1 SGHTA and CDR2 FQGTGA come from the germline V gene. V was clipped by 3 bases and J by 0 bases, with 9 bases between them. CDR3 in amino acids: CASSLAVSSYNEQFF. For the CDR3, the DNA is TGTGCCAGCAGCTTGGCGGTAAGCTCCTACAATGAGCAGTTCTTC.

There are a few counts of this clonotype. The chain has TRBV7-9 and TRBJ1-2; D is unclear. In germline, CDR1 is SEHNR, CDR2 FQNEAQ (reference sequence). V gave up 1 base and J gave up 8 bases, with 17 bases separating them. This CDR3 is 15 amino acids long. The CDR3 DNA is TGTGCCAGCAGCTTAGGCAGGTCTTTACTAGAAGGCTACACCTTC. This codes for CASSLGRSLLEGYTF.

This clonotype was observed a few times. This rearrangement joins TRBV3-1 to TRBJ1-5; D unresolved. Germline CDR1 and CDR2: LGHDT and YNNKEL (reference sequence). The CDR3 contains 15 residues. The V end lost 5 bases, the J end lost 1 base, and 12 bases lay between the germline ends. CDR3 in amino acids: CASSASAGSNQPQHF. The CDR3 DNA reads TGTGCCAGCAGCGCCTCGGCCGGCAGCAATCAGCCCCAGCATTTT.

This clonotype was counted only a few times. The CDR3 region is CASSPQDRVSHGYTF. DNA for the CDR3: TGTGCCAGCAGCCCCCAAGACAGGGTCTCGCACGGCTACACCTTC. The chain combines TRBV9 with TRBJ1-2; 7 nucleotides line up with TRBD1. Losses at the gene ends were 4 bases for V and 8 bases for J; bases not matched to a gene: 14. Per the germline V gene, CDR1 is SGDLS and CDR2 is YYNGEE. The CDR3 extends over 15 amino acids.

This clonotype has at least ten counts. The genes are TRBV27 and TRBJ1-5, with D unresolved. Between the trimmed V and J ends, which lost 3 bases and 7 bases, there was a span of 4 bases. The CDR3 consists of 11 residues. The germline V gene encodes CDR1 MNHEY and CDR2 SMNVEV (reference sequence). The CDR3 DNA reads as TGTGCCAGCAGTTTTTGGCAGCCCCAGCATTTT. Translating it yields CASSFWQPQHF.

The chain links TRBV7-9 to TRBJ2-7; 8 bases are a match to TRBD2. CDR3 length equals 16 residues. CDR1 SEHNR and CDR2 FQNEAQ come from the germline V gene (reference sequence). The ends lost 5 bases at V and 2 bases at J; junction bases unmatched: 11. This CDR3 is CASSPTGGGSPYEQYF. Here the CDR3 DNA reads TGTGCCAGCAGCCCCACGGGAGGGGGGAGCCCCTACGAGCAGTACTTC.

About this clonotype itself: Relative to the germline gene, one junction end is altered; a read error may explain this. J is TRBJ2-1 and V is TRBV2, with a weak D call TRBD1 (7 bases). This CDR3 is 15 amino acids long. Per germline, CDR1 SNHLY and CDR2 FYNNEI. Here the CDR3 reads CAGSLTGDSYSEQFF. CDR3 sequence (DNA): TGTGCCGGCAGTTTAACAGGGGACTCCTACAGTGAGCAGTTCTTC. The full variable domain, rest sourced from reference TRBV2 and TRBJ2-1, is EPEVTQTPSHQVTQMGQEVILRCVPISNHLYFYWYRQILGQKVEFLVSFYNNEISEKSEIFDDQFSVERPDGSNFTLKIRSTKLEDSAMYFCAGSLTGDSYSEQFFGPGTRLTVL.

The table lists this clonotype with many counts. The chain joins TRBV6-1 to TRBJ2-7, with a weak D call TRBD1 (6 bases). The CDR3 length is 13 residues. Germline lookup yields CDR1 MNHNS and CDR2 SASEGT. Trimming removed 6 bases at V and 3 bases at J, with 12 bases between. The CDR3 DNA reads as TGTGCCAGCAGCGACAGGACATTCTACGAGCAGTACTTC. Its translation is CASSDRTFYEQYF.

This clonotype was observed many times. The V and J genes are TRBV6-1 and TRBJ2-7; 12 bases fit TRBD2. V lost 4 bases to trimming and J lost 4 bases; unmatched junction nucleotides: 2. Germline lookup yields CDR1 MNHNS and CDR2 SASEGT. The CDR3 loop spans 14 amino acids. The CDR3 loop is CASSGLAGAYEQYF. For the CDR3, the DNA is TGTGCCAGCAGTGGACTAGCGGGAGCATACGAGCAGTACTTC.

The chain joins TRBV6-5 to TRBJ1-4; 8 positions match TRBD1. The germline V gene encodes CDR1 MNHEY and CDR2 SVGAGI. The CDR3 runs to 13 residues. V dropped 2 bases and J dropped 7; count of bases not matched to a gene: 0. CDR3 amino acids: CASSYDRGEKLFF. The CDR3 bases are TGTGCCAGCAGTTACGACAGGGGTGAAAAACTGTTTTTT.

A note on this clonotype: At one end the junction does not follow the germline gene, possibly because of a read error. Written as DNA, the CDR3 is TGTGCCAGCAGTTTAGGTCCCGGCCAGGGGCGTCCCAATGAGCGGTTCTTC. Its protein product is CASSLGPGQGRPNERFF. The rearrangement joins TRBV27 to TRBJ2-1; a weak D match, TRBD1 (6 bases). There are 17 residues in the CDR3. CDR1 and CDR2 (germline): MNHEY, SMNVEV (reference sequence).

This clonotype was seen only a few times. The chain is built from TRBV5-4 and TRBJ2-3, with a possible D match to TRBD2 (5 bases). Germline CDR1 reads SGHNT; CDR2 reads YYREEE (reference sequence). Trimming took off 0 bases at V and 0 bases at J, with 14 bases between the two ends. The CDR3 consists of 17 residues. CDR3 DNA sequence: TGTGCCAGCAGCTTGGCCGTAGCGAGGCCTAGCACAGATACGCAGTATTTT. Residues: CASSLAVARPSTDTQYF.

At least ten counts were recorded for this clonotype. This sequence joins TRBV6-1 and TRBJ1-5, with 10 positions matching TRBD1. Per the germline V gene, CDR1 is MNHNS and CDR2 is SASEGT. The CDR3 extends over 16 amino acids. V gave up 6 bases and J gave up 6 bases; unmatched junction bases: 11. The CDR3 sequence: CASRKTDRGAFQPQHF. CDR3 nucleotide sequence: TGTGCCAGCAGGAAGACGGACAGGGGGGCCTTTCAGCCCCAGCATTTT.

This clonotype was seen only a few times. This chain uses TRBV6-1 with TRBJ1-2, with 7 bases that match TRBD1. In germline, CDR1 is MNHNS, CDR2 SASEGT. With V trimmed by 6 bases and J by 7 bases, 5 bases remained unmatched. The CDR3 extends over 12 amino acids. CDR3 residues: CASRPDRRGYTF. As DNA, the CDR3 is TGTGCCAGCAGACCGGACAGGCGTGGCTACACCTTC.

This clonotype was seen ten or more times. V usage is TRBV7-2 and J usage is TRBJ2-3; weak D call: TRBD2 (6 bases). V was clipped by 1 base and J by 1 base, with 9 bases between them. The germline V gene encodes CDR1 SGHTA and CDR2 FQGNSA. CDR3 size: 15 residues. The DNA of the CDR3 is TGTGCCAGCAGCTTAGTGGGGACTGGCACAGATACGCAGTATTTT. Its protein is CASSLVGTGTDTQYF.

There are many counts of this clonotype. This sequence joins TRBV30 and TRBJ1-1, with TRBD1 as a possible D gene (6 bases). Germline CDR1 reads GTSNPN; CDR2 reads SVGIG (reference sequence). CDR3 length: 13 residues. Trimming pared 4 bases from V and 0 bases from J, leaving 9 bases between. Here the CDR3 reads CAWTGAVNTEAFF. The DNA of the CDR3 is TGTGCCTGGACGGGGGCGGTGAACACTGAAGCTTTCTTT.

In its sample, this clonotype was seen a few times. The rearrangement uses TRBV7-9 and TRBJ2-1; no clear D. The CDR3 contains 12 residues. CDR1 is SEHNR, CDR2 FQNEAQ, per germline (reference sequence). V was clipped by 8 bases and J by 6 bases, with 11 bases between them. CDR3 DNA sequence: TGTGCCAGCGGCTCTGGTTTCAATGAGCAGTTCTTC. This encodes CASGSGFNEQFF.

This clonotype was found a few times. This rearrangement joins TRBV18 to TRBJ2-2, with D maybe TRBD1 (6 bases). From germline, CDR1 is KGHSH and CDR2 LQKENI. Trimming shortened V by 6 bases and J by 5 bases, and 13 bases separated the two germline ends. CDR3 length: 14 residues. The CDR3 DNA is TGTGCCAGCTCGCCCCGACAGGAGACCGGGGAGCTGTTTTTT. This gives the protein CASSPRQETGELFF.